The rows below give T cell receptor beta chains drawn from one sample of a study of TIL therapy for anti-PD-1-resistant metastatic lung cancer. The table came from immunoSEQ multiplex PCR; TCRdb's copy has only in-frame clones and leaves some out. The repertoire holds around 100,000 clones, with roughly two thirds as singletons. The sequenced sample was tumor tissue, obtained at baseline. These receptors all stem from a person aged 25-80 years with non-small cell lung cancer. The CDR3 runs from the conserved cysteine through the conserved F or W. Each record gives: V gene, clone size, D gene, J gene, CDR3 protein, CDR3 DNA. D genes are given only for firm matches. Clone size is shown for a subset of rows, as once, few, many or a class of expanded clone.

TRBV28,.,TRBD1,TRBJ1-3,CASRSDRGTSIYSGNTIYF,TGTGCCAGCAGATCGGACAGGGGCACTTCAATTTACTCTGGAAACACCATATATTTT
TRBV30,.,.,TRBJ2-3,CAWKEAGDTQYF,TGTGCCTGGAAGGAGGCTGGAGATACGCAGTATTTT
TRBV19,.,TRBD1,TRBJ2-1,CASSTKGGQGYNEQFF,TGTGCCAGTAGTACCAAAGGGGGACAGGGCTACAATGAGCAGTTCTTC
TRBV12-3/TRBV12-4,.,TRBD1,TRBJ1-2,CASSFTGVEGYTF,TGTGCCAGCAGTTTTACAGGGGTCGAAGGCTACACCTTC
TRBV2,.,.,TRBJ1-2,CASSLRWGDYGYTF,TGTGCCAGCAGTTTACGTTGGGGGGACTATGGCTACACCTTC
TRBV5-4,.,.,TRBJ2-1,CASSLDAGSYNEQFF,TGTGCCAGCAGCTTGGACGCGGGCTCCTACAATGAGCAGTTCTTC
TRBV6-5,.,.,TRBJ1-4,CASRGDRRPRDLFF,TGTGCCAGCAGGGGAGACAGGAGGCCCCGAGATCTGTTTTTT
TRBV7-6,once,TRBD2,TRBJ2-1,CASSLRLAGGDNEQFF,TGTGCCAGCAGCTTAAGACTAGCGGGGGGGGACAATGAGCAGTTCTTC
TRBV6-4,.,.,TRBJ1-3,CARGRPAGNTIYF,TGTGCCAGGGGGAGGCCGGCTGGAAACACCATATATTTT
TRBV2,few,.,TRBJ1-2,CASSAGGAYGYTF,TGTGCCAGCAGTGCGGGAGGGGCTTACGGCTACACCTTC
TRBV10-2,once,TRBD1,TRBJ1-2,CASTSDRAFKGYTF,TGCGCCAGCACCTCAGACAGGGCTTTTAAGGGCTACACCTTC
TRBV12-1,many,.,TRBJ1-4,CASSASPTNEKLFF,TGTGCCAGCAGCGCAAGTCCAACTAATGAAAAACTGTTTTTT
TRBV20-1,few,.,TRBJ2-7,CSAKSLYEQYF,TGCAGTGCTAAGAGCTTATACGAGCAGTACTTC
TRBV7-9,.,.,TRBJ1-1,CASSRGRSGAFF,TGTGCCAGCAGCCGAGGCCGGTCCGGAGCTTTCTTT
TRBV9,few,TRBD1,TRBJ1-2,CASSVADRAVYGYTF,TGTGCCAGCAGCGTAGCGGACAGGGCAGTCTATGGCTACACCTTC
TRBV7-9,few,.,TRBJ2-6,CASSLGWGLLSGANVLTF,TGTGCCAGCAGCTTAGGATGGGGTCTCCTCTCTGGGGCCAACGTCCTGACTTTC
TRBV30,many,TRBD1,TRBJ2-1,CAWDRAYNEQFF,TGTGCCTGGGACAGGGCCTACAATGAGCAGTTCTTC
TRBV7-8,.,.,TRBJ2-7,CASAVALAYEQYF,TGTGCCAGCGCGGTGGCCCTCGCCTACGAGCAGTACTTC
TRBV5-1,.,TRBD1,TRBJ2-6,CASSAADRGPYSGANVLTF,TGCGCCAGCAGCGCGGCGGACAGGGGGCCCTACTCTGGGGCCAACGTCCTGACTTTC
TRBV10-2,.,.,TRBJ1-4,CASRDTAEKLFF,TGCGCCAGCAGGGACACGGCTGAAAAACTGTTTTTT
TRBV5-1,.,.,TRBJ1-2,CASGLQRGHENYGYTF,TGCGCCAGCGGCTTGCAGAGGGGACACGAGAACTATGGCTACACCTTC
TRBV5-8,few,.,TRBJ2-7,CASSFPPHRYEQYF,TGTGCCAGCAGCTTCCCACCCCATCGCTACGAGCAGTACTTC
TRBV6-1,.,.,TRBJ2-7,CASSDGDELAEQYF,TGTGCCAGCAGTGACGGTGACGAGTTGGCCGAGCAGTACTTC